The entry that follows covers one T cell receptor beta chain sequence. The antigen remains undetermined. The sample belongs to a study of long-term antiretroviral therapy in people with HIV. Researchers report immunoSEQ v3.0 was run at survey level. Using immunoSEQ multiplex PCR, the repertoire was profiled, and TCRdb retains in-frame clones only, with some absent. The sample gives about 28,000 clones, roughly 89% of which show up once; 6.2% is in the top ten. Study findings and constraints: Relative to control repertoires, HIV repertoires exhibited narrower CDR3 length ranges.

The sequenced sample was unsorted PBMCs, obtained 0.4 years after starting antiretroviral therapy. This clonotype was sampled from a man younger than 30 with HIV.

The CDR3 region has the DNA TGTGCCAGCAGCTTAGCCCCAGAGCGGCAAGAGACCCAGTACTTC. Protein product: CASSLAPERQETQYF. The V call is TRBV7-6, the J call TRBJ2-5; D might be TRBD2 (5 bases). The CDR3 runs to 15 residues. Germline lookup yields CDR1 SGHVS and CDR2 FNYEAQ. Trimming took 0 bases from V and 2 from J, leaving 10 bases between them.